This TCR beta chain was identified in a study of T-cell reconstitution after alpha-beta-depleted transplantation in children. This clonotype came up a few times. The CDR3 is made up of 15 amino acids. The V gene lost 0 bases and the J gene lost 2 bases, with 10 bases spanning the gap. CDR1 is LNHNV, CDR2 YYDKDF, per germline (reference sequence). The TCRbeta library was prepared with unique molecular identifiers. TCRdb called the PCR reads again in MiXCR, with one record for every CDR3 protein. The sample comprises 530,000 or so distinct CDR3 sequences, 25% to 30% of which are singletons, and 36% rests with the top ten.

This receptor was taken from a boy in the first two years of life with Wiskott-Aldrich syndrome, due to receive a stem cell transplant. V gene TRBV15 combines with J gene TRBJ1-1, with D uncertain. Specimen: PBMCs, collected before TCRalphabeta/CD19-depleted stem cell transplant. CDR3 loop: CATSREGSPNTEAFF. The CDR3 DNA reads TGTGCCACCAGCAGAGAGGGCAGTCCTAACACTGAAGCTTTCTTT.